The TCR beta chain under discussion was sequenced for a study of blood T cell repertoires in COVID-19. About the study: COVID-19 samples collected from the United States, Italy and Spain covered acute and convalescent phases. PBMCs, B-cell-depleted T cells, or T cells were the source of the cDNA or gDNA that made up the material.

Per germline, CDR1 MNHEY and CDR2 SVGEGT. This CDR3 region has 14 residues. The V end lost 6 bases, the J end lost 1 base, and 12 bases lay between the germline ends. TCRdb keeps only in-frame clones here, not all; method: immunoSEQ multiplex PCR. Of approximately 21,000 clones listed, 83% are singletons. The chain recombines TRBV6-2 or TRBV6-3 with TRBJ1-1, with no clear D. Input material: peripheral blood. This receptor was identified in a human donor in a cohort sampled during active COVID-19. CDR3 DNA: TGTGCCAGCAGCAACCTGGAGGGGAACACTGAAGCTTTCTTT. Residues: CASSNLEGNTEAFF.